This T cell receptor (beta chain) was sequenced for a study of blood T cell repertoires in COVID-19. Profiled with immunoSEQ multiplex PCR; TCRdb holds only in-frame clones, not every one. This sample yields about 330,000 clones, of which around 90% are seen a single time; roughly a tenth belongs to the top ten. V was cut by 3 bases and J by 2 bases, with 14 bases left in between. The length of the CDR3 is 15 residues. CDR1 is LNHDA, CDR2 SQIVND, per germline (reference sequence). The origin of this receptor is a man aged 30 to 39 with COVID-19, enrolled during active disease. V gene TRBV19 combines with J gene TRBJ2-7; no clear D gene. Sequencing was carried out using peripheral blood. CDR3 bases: TGTGCCAGTAGTATTTATCACAGCTCTCCCTACGAGCAGTACTTC. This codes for CASSIYHSSPYEQYF.